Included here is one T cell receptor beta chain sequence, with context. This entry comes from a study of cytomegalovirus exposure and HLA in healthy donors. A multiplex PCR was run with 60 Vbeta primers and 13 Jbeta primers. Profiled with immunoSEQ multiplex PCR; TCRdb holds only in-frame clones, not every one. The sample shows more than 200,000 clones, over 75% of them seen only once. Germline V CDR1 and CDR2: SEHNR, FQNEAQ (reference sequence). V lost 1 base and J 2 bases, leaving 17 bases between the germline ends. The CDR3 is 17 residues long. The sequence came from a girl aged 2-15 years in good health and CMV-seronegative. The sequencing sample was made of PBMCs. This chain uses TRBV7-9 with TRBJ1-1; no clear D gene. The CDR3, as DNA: TGTGCCAGCAGCTTAGGAAGGACGGGATTTCAAAACACTGAAGCTTTCTTT. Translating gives CASSLGRTGFQNTEAFF.